This record looks at one TCR beta chain sequence and its context. Its matching antigen is unknown. CDR3 length equals 14 residues. Deletions cut 0 bases from V and 6 bases from J, with 14 bases between. CDR1 and CDR2 (germline): DFQATT, SNEGSKA (reference sequence). These data are taken from a study of T-cell memory formation after mild COVID-19. Study at large: Largely donor-specific TCR clusters were found.

General study results and limits: Memory from before infection featured some responding clones, which suggests cross-reactive memory joined. Clones contracting over day 15 to 85 were CD4/CD8 balanced, with later expanders leaning CD4+. A second wave of clones peaked on day 37, and their SARS-CoV-2 specificity went unconfirmed.

From the 5' RACE reads, TCRdb called clonotypes with MiXCR, one entry per CDR3 protein. The table records fewer than 600,000 distinct CDR3 sequences, about 20% of them present only once. The TCR sequence derives from an adult woman who had mild COVID-19 (a few samples of this study predate the infection). Cell type and time point are not known. The chain joins TRBV20-1 to TRBJ1-1, with a tentative D call TRBD1 (5 bases). Sequencing was done on a sample of PBMCs or a T cell subset sorted from them (not recorded which). The CDR3 sequence is CSARDGSGDAEAFF. In DNA form, the CDR3 reads TGCAGTGCTAGAGATGGATCGGGGGACGCTGAAGCTTTCTTT.